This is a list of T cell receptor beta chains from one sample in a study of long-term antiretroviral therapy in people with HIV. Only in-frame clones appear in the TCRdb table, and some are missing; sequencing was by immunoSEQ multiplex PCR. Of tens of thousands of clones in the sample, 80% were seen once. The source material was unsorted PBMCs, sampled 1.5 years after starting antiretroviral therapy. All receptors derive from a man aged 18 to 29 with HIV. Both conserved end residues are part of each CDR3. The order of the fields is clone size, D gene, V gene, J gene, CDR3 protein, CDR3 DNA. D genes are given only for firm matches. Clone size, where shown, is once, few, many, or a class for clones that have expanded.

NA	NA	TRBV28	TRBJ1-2	CASSLTGGLYNGYTF	TGTGCCAGCAGCCTAACAGGCGGTTTATACAATGGCTACACCTTC
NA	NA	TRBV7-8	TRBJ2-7	CASSLAGFHEQYF	TGTGCCAGCAGCTTAGCGGGATTCCACGAGCAGTACTTC
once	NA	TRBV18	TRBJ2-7	CASSPLGTGGDSGTNEQYF	TGTGCCAGCTCACCACTGGGAACAGGGGGCGATAGCGGGACCAACGAGCAGTACTTC
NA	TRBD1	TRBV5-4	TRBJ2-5	CASSSRDRGFFQETQYF	TGTGCCAGCAGCTCCCGGGACAGGGGGTTTTTTCAAGAGACCCAGTACTTC
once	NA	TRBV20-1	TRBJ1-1	CETALNTEAFF	TGCGAGACAGCTTTGAACACTGAAGCTTTCTTT
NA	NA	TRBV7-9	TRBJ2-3	CASSFEAATDTQYF	TGTGCCAGCAGCTTCGAGGCAGCCACAGATACGCAGTATTTT
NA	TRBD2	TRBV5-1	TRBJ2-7	CASSRGLSAGEQYF	TGCGCCAGCAGTCGGGGACTAAGTGCGGGCGAGCAGTACTTC
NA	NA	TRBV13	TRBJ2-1	CASSPGPVDEQFF	TGTGCCAGCAGCCCCGGTCCCGTTGATGAGCAGTTCTTC
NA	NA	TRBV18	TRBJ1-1	CASSPQGLNTEAFF	TGTGCCAGCTCACCTCAAGGTTTGAACACTGAAGCTTTCTTT
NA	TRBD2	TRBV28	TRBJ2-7	CASAWSSGRAFEQYF	TGTGCCAGCGCCTGGAGTAGCGGGAGGGCCTTCGAGCAGTACTTC
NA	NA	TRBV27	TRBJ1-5	CASSSSSRGAGQPQHF	TGTGCCAGCAGTTCCTCCAGCCGAGGGGCCGGTCAGCCCCAGCATTTT